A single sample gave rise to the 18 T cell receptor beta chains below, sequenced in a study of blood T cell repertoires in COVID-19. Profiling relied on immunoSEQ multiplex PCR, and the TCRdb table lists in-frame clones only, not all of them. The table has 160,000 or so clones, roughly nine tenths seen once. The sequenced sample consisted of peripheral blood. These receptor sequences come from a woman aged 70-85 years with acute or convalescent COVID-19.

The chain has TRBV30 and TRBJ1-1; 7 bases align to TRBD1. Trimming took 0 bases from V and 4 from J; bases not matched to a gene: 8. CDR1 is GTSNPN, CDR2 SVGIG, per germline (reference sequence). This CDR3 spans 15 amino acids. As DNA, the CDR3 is TGTGCCTGGAGTGTAATGACAGGGATCAGCACTGAAGCTTTCTTT. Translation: CAWSVMTGISTEAFF.

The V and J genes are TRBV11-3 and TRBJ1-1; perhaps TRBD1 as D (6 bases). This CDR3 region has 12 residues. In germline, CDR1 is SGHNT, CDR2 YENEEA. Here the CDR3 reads CLEGGSGTEAFF. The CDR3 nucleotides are TGTCTTGAGGGGGGGAGCGGCACTGAAGCTTTCTTT. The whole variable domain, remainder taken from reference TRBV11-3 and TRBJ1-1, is EAGVVQSPRYKIIEKKQPVAFWCNPISGHNTLYWYLQNLGQGPELLIRYENEEAVDDSQLPKDRFSAERLKGVDSTLKIQPAELGDSAVYLCLEGGSGTEAFFGQGTRLTVV.

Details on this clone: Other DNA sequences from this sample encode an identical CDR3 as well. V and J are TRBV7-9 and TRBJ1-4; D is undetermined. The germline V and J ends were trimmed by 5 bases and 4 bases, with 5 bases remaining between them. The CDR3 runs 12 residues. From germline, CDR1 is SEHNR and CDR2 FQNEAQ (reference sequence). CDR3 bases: TGTGCCAGCAGCCAAAATAATGAAAAACTGTTTTTT. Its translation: CASSQNNEKLFF.

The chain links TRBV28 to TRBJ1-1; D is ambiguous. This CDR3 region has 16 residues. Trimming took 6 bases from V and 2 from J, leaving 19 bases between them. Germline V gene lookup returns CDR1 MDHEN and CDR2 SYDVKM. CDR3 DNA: TGTGCCAGCAGCCCCTTCAGTAGCGGGCTTAACACTGAAGCTTTCTTT. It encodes CASSPFSSGLNTEAFF.

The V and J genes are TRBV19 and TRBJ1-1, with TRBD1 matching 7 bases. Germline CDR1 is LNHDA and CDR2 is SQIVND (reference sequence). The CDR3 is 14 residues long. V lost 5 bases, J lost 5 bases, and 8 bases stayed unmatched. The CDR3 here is CASSGRQGRTEAFF. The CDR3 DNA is TGTGCCAGTAGTGGGCGACAGGGTCGGACTGAAGCTTTCTTT.

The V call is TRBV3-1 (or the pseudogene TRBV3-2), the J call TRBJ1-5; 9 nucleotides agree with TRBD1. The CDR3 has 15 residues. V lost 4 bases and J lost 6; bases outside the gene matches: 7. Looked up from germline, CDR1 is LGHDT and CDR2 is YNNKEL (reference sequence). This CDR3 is CASSRNPGQGQPQHF. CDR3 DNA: TGTGCCAGCAGCCGCAATCCGGGACAGGGTCAGCCCCAGCATTTT.

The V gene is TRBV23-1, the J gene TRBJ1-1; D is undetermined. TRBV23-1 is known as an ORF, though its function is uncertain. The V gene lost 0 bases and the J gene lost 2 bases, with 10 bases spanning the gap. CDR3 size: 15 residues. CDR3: CASSQSPGYNTEAFF. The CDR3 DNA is TGCGCCAGCAGTCAATCCCCAGGATACAACACTGAAGCTTTCTTT.

CDR3 amino acids: CASRHTGGGREAFF. CDR3 DNA sequence: TGTGCCAGCAGGCACACGGGTGGGGGCCGGGAAGCTTTCTTT. The chain employs TRBV28 and TRBJ1-1, with D perhaps TRBD1 (6 bases). The V end was cut by 6 bases, the J end by 8 bases, with 19 bases between. This CDR3 has 14 residues. Germline values: CDR1 MDHEN, CDR2 SYDVKM.

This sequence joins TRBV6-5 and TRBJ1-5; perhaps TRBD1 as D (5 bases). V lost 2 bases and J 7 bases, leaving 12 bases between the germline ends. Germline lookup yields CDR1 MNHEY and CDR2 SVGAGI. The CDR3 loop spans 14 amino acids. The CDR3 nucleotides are TGTGCCAGCAGTTACGTCCAGGGCGGACAGCCCCAGCATTTT. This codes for CASSYVQGGQPQHF.

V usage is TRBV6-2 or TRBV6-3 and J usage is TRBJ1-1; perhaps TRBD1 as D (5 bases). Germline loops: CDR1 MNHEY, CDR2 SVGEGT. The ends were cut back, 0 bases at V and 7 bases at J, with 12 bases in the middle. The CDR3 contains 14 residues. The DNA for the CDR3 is TGTGCCAGCAGTTACTCCAGGAAAGACAGTGAAGCTTTCTTT. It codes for CASSYSRKDSEAFF.

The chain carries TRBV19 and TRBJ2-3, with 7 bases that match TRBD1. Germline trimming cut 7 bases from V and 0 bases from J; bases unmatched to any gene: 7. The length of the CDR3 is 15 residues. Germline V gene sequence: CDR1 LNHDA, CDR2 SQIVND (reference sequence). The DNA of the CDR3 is TGTGCCAGTAATCCCGGGGACAGTAGCACAGATACGCAGTATTTT. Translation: CASNPGDSSTDTQYF.

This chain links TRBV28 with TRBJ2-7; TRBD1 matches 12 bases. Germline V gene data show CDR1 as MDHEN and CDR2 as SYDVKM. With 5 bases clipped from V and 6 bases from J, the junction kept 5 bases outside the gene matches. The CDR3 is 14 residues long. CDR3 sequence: CASSIGTGGREQYV. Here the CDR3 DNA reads TGTGCCAGCAGTATCGGGACAGGGGGCCGCGAGCAGTACGTC.

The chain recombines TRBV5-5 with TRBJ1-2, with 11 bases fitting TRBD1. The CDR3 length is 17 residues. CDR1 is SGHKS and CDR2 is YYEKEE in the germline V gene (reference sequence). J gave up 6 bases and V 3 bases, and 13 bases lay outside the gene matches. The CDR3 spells CASSSRPPGQGADGYTF. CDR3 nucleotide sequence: TGTGCCAGCAGCTCCCGGCCCCCTGGACAGGGGGCGGATGGCTACACCTTC.

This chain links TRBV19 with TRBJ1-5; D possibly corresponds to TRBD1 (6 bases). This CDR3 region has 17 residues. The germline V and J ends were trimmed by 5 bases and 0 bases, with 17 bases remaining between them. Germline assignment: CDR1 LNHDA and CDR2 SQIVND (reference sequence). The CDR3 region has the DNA TGTGCCAGTAGTCAGGGGTCCCGACTTTATAGCAATCAGCCCCAGCATTTT. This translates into CASSQGSRLYSNQPQHF.

CDR3 sequence reads: CASSIESPTTGGYTF. CDR3 sequence (DNA): TGTGCCAGTAGTATAGAGAGCCCTACAACGGGTGGCTACACCTTC. The chain joins TRBV19 to TRBJ1-2; D not certain. The CDR3 totals 15 residues. Trimming took 0 bases from V and 7 from J, leaving 15 bases between them. Germline CDR1 LNHDA, CDR2 SQIVND (reference sequence). Based on the CDR3 plus reference TRBV19 and TRBJ1-2, the full variable domain is DGGITQSPKYLFRKEGQNVTLSCEQNLNHDAMYWYRQDPGQGLRLIYYSQIVNDFQKGDIAEGYSVSREKKESFPLTVTSAQKNPTAFYLCASSIESPTTGGYTFGSGTRLTVV.

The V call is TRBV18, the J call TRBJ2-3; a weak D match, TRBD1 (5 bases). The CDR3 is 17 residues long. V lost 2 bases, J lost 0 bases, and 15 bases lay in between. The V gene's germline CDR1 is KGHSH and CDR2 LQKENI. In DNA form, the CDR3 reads TGTGCCAGCTCACCAAAGGGGATGGGCGCAAGCACAGATACGCAGTATTTT. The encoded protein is CASSPKGMGASTDTQYF.

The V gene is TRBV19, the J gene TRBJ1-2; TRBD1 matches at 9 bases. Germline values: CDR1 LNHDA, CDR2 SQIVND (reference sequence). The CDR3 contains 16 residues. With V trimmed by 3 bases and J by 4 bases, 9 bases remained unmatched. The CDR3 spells CASSMVTGGSGYGYTF. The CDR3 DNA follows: TGTGCCAGTAGTATGGTTACAGGGGGCTCGGGCTATGGCTACACCTTC.

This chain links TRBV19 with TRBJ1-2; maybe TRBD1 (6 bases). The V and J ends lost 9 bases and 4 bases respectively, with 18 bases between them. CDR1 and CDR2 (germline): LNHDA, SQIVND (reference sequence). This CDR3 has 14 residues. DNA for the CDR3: TGTGCCAGCGCTTTGCCCGGGACACCCTATGGCTACACCTTC. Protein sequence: CASALPGTPYGYTF. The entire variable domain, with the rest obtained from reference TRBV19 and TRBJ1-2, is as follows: DGGITQSPKYLFRKEGQNVTLSCEQNLNHDAMYWYRQDPGQGLRLIYYSQIVNDFQKGDIAEGYSVSREKKESFPLTVTSAQKNPTAFYLCASALPGTPYGYTFGSGTRLTVV.